The T cell receptor beta chain described here comes from a study of T cells in Graves' hyperthyroidism and ophthalmopathy. Notes on the study in general: Before onset, ophthalmopathy was predicted by the model a median roughly 6.8 months earlier. Most thyroid clonotypes with frequency above 0.001 were detected in blood.

RNA transcripts served as the template for amplifying TCR beta CDR3 regions. First-round RT-PCR of the TCR CDR3 relied on the HTBI primer set. From the multiplex PCR reads, TCRdb called clonotypes with MiXCR, one entry per CDR3 protein. The sample consists of under 400,000 distinct CDR3 sequences, just under 25% of them appearing once. Germline V lookup: CDR1 WNHNN, CDR2 SYGVQD (reference sequence). V lost 4 bases and J 4 bases, leaving 12 bases between the germline ends. This CDR3 has 14 amino acids. Used for diagnoses were clinical symptoms, serum thyroxine and TRAb, thyroid ultrasound and orbital computed tomography. This clonotype was found a few times. As yet, its antigen is unknown.

This TCR was recovered from a man aged 50 to 59 with Graves' hyperthyroidism. V is TRBV10-1 and J is TRBJ2-3; D is undetermined. The sequenced sample was blood. For the CDR3, the DNA is TGCGCCAGCAGTGCGTCAGGAAAATCAGATACGCAGTATTTT. Amino acid sequence: CASSASGKSDTQYF.